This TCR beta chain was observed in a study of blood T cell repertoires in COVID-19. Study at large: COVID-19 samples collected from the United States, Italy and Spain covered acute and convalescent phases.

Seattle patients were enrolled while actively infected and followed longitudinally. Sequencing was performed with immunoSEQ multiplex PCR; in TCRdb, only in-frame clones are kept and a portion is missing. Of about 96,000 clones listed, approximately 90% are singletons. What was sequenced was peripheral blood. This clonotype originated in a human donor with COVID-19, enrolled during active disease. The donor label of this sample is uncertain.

The CDR3 DNA follows: TGTGCCAGCAGCGTAGGGGGGGGCTCCTATAATTCACCCCTCCACTTT. Amino acid sequence: CASSVGGGSYNSPLHF. V gene TRBV9 combines with J gene TRBJ1-6; D is perhaps TRBD1 (5 bases). Germline V CDR1 and CDR2: SGDLS, YYNGEE. The CDR3 spans 16 residues. V shed 0 bases and J shed 0 bases, with 7 bases lying between them.